Below are 14 T cell receptor beta chains sequenced from a single sample in a study of cytomegalovirus exposure and HLA in healthy donors. The PCR was carried out with 60 Vbeta primers and 13 Jbeta primers. The data were produced by immunoSEQ multiplex PCR, yet TCRdb's version contains in-frame clones alone and is incomplete. The table lists around 250,000 clones, about 80% of them singletons. Sequenced input: PBMCs. The receptor source for this set is a woman aged 60-70 years in good health and CMV-seropositive.

V usage is TRBV12-5 and J usage is TRBJ2-2; TRBD2 agrees at 8 bases. From germline, CDR1 is LGHNT and CDR2 FRNRAP. V dropped 6 bases and J dropped 0; count of bases not matched to a gene: 12. This CDR3 has 18 amino acids. The CDR3 region is CASGPGLVISANTGELFF. The DNA for the CDR3 is TGTGCTAGTGGGCCGGGACTAGTGATTTCGGCGAACACCGGGGAGCTGTTTTTT. Supplemented by reference TRBV12-5 and TRBJ2-2, the full variable domain reads DARVTQTPRHKVTEMGQEVTMRCQPILGHNTVFWYRQTMMQGLELLAYFRNRAPLDDSGMPKDRFSAEMPDATLATLKIQPSEPRDSAVYFCASGPGLVISANTGELFFGEGSRLTVL.

CDR3 residues: CASSEKRESDTGELFF. The CDR3 nucleotides read TGTGCCAGCAGTGAGAAGCGGGAGTCGGACACCGGGGAGCTGTTTTTT. V gene TRBV25-1 combines with J gene TRBJ2-2; TRBD2 matches 8 bases. V lost 3 bases, J lost 3 bases, and 6 bases stayed unmatched. The CDR3 extends over 16 amino acids. Germline V gene lookup returns CDR1 MGHDK and CDR2 SYGVNS.

The chain links TRBV6-1 to TRBJ2-7; 7 nucleotides agree with TRBD2. V gave up 8 bases and J gave up 1 base; unmatched junction bases: 8. The germline V gene encodes CDR1 MNHNS and CDR2 SASEGT. This CDR3 region has 14 residues. The CDR3 is CASGGLADSYEQYF. DNA of the CDR3: TGTGCCAGCGGCGGCCTAGCGGATTCCTACGAGCAGTACTTC.

This sequence joins TRBV7-7 and TRBJ2-1; 7 bases are shared with TRBD2. J lost 8 bases, V lost 10 bases, and 17 bases had no gene match. The CDR3 consists of 15 residues. Germline V gives CDR1 SSHAT, CDR2 FNYEAQ (reference sequence). CDR3: CATLFRRENRDEQFF. CDR3 sequence (DNA): TGTGCCACCCTATTCCGGCGGGAGAATAGGGATGAGCAGTTCTTC.

This clone was seen a few times. The J gene is TRBJ2-3, the V gene TRBV5-1; TRBD2 might be the D (6 bases). The CDR3 is made up of 15 amino acids. The V end was cut by 5 bases, the J end by 1 base, with 14 bases between. The germline CDR1 and CDR2 sequences are SGHRS and YFSETQ. The CDR3 nucleotides read TGCGCCAGCAGAGCCGGGGCTAGCGGCACAGATACGCAGTATTTT. It encodes CASRAGASGTDTQYF. Full variable domain (outside the CDR3, taken from reference TRBV5-1 and TRBJ2-3): KAGVTQTPRYLIKTRGQQVTLSCSPISGHRSVSWYQQTPGQGLQFLFEYFSETQRNKGNFPGRFSGRQFSNSRSEMNVSTLELGDSALYLCASRAGASGTDTQYFGPGTRLTVL.

The chain is built from TRBV29-1 and TRBJ2-1; 12 bases agree with TRBD2. This CDR3 has 15 residues. Germline V gene lookup returns CDR1 SQVTM and CDR2 ANQGSEA. The V and J ends lost 3 bases and 10 bases, in that order; junction bases with no gene match: 10. As DNA, the CDR3 is TGCAGCGTTGACCCCCGGACTAGCGGGAATCGGGAGCAGTTCTTC. It translates to CSVDPRTSGNREQFF.

This clone has a handful of counts. V and J are TRBV9 and TRBJ2-2; D gene ambiguous. V gave up 4 bases and J gave up 2 bases, with 3 bases separating them. The CDR3 runs 12 residues. Germline V gene sequence: CDR1 SGDLS, CDR2 YYNGEE. CDR3 DNA sequence: TGTGCCAGCAGCCCAAACACCGGGGAGCTGTTTTTT. Amino acid sequence: CASSPNTGELFF.

The genes are TRBV5-6 and TRBJ1-3, with D possibly matching TRBD1 (6 bases). CDR1 is SGHDT, CDR2 YYEEEE, per germline. This CDR3 comprises 18 residues. The V end lost 3 bases, the J end lost 0 bases, and 19 bases lay between the germline ends. The CDR3 loop is CASSYYAGQPHSGNTIYF. Here the CDR3 DNA reads TGTGCCAGCAGCTACTATGCAGGACAGCCTCACTCTGGAAACACCATATATTTT.

The rearrangement links TRBV29-1 to TRBJ2-3, with 7 bases aligning to TRBD2. This CDR3 spans 13 amino acids. V dropped 4 bases and J dropped 4; count of bases not matched to a gene: 5. CDR1 SQVTM and CDR2 ANQGSEA come from the germline V gene. The CDR3 DNA is TGCAGCGTTGCCGGGAGGTTGTCAGATACGCAGTATTTT. Its translation is CSVAGRLSDTQYF.

The DNA for the CDR3 is TGTGCCAGTAGTTTCCGACTAGCGGGAGTGTTAGATACGCAGTATTTT. Residues: CASSFRLAGVLDTQYF. The rearrangement links TRBV19 to TRBJ2-3, with TRBD2 matching over 12 bases. CDR3 length equals 16 residues. Losses at the gene ends were 5 bases for V and 5 bases for J; bases not matched to a gene: 8. CDR1 and CDR2 (germline): LNHDA, SQIVND (reference sequence).

This clone came up once. This sequence joins TRBV5-5 and TRBJ2-5; tentatively, D is TRBD1 (6 bases). The V gene lost 4 bases and the J gene lost 0 bases, with 13 bases spanning the gap. Germline CDR1 is SGHKS and CDR2 is YYEKEE (reference sequence). CDR3 length: 15 residues. CDR3 DNA: TGTGCCAGCAGCCTCGGGACACTTTACCAAGAGACCCAGTACTTC. Protein product: CASSLGTLYQETQYF.

The chain has TRBV6-4 and TRBJ1-1; no clear D. Trimming took 4 bases from V and 2 from J, leaving 11 bases between them. This CDR3 contains 14 residues. In germline, CDR1 is MRHNA, CDR2 SNTAGT. The CDR3 sequence: CASSAGWPNTEAFF. For the CDR3, the DNA is TGTGCCAGCAGTGCGGGGTGGCCTAACACTGAAGCTTTCTTT.

CDR3 in amino acids: CASSVGGAQETQYF. The CDR3 DNA reads as TGTGCCAGCAGCGTAGGGGGAGCCCAAGAGACCCAGTACTTC. The V gene is TRBV9, the J gene TRBJ2-5, with D maybe TRBD2 (5 bases). The CDR3 runs 14 residues. Trimming pared 0 bases from V and 1 base from J, leaving 7 bases between. Germline values: CDR1 SGDLS, CDR2 YYNGEE.

The V call is TRBV6-6, the J call TRBJ1-1, with 10 bases lining up with TRBD1. The CDR3 extends over 16 amino acids. Trimming took 0 bases from V and 0 from J; bases not matched to a gene: 1. Germline V gene sequence: CDR1 MNHNY, CDR2 SVGAGI (reference sequence). CDR3 coding DNA: TGTGCCAGCAGTTACTCGGGACAGGGGATGAACACTGAAGCTTTCTTT. Amino acids: CASSYSGQGMNTEAFF.